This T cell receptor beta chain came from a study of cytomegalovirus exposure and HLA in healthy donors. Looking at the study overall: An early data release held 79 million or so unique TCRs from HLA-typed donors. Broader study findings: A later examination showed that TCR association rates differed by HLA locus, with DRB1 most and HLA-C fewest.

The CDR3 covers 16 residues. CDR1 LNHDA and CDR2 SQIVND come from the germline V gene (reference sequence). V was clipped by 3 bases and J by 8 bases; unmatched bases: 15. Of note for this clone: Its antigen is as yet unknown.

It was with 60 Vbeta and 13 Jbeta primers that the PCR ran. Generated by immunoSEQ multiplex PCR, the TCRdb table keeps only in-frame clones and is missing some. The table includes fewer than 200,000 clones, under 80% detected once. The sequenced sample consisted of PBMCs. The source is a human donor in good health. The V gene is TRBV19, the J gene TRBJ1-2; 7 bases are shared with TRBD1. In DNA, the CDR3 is TGTGCCAGTAGTATGCGCCCCCAGGGGGTGCGCAGGGGCTACACCTTC. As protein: CASSMRPQGVRRGYTF.